These 32 T cell receptor beta chains came from one sample sequenced in a study of CXCR3-negative and CXCR3-positive naive CD8 T cells. TRB cDNA was prepared as libraries by UMI-labeled 5' RACE. TCRdb derives one entry per CDR3 protein from the 5' RACE reads, leaving out DNA. This sample's table reports around 60,000 distinct CDR3 sequences. Points from the study as a whole: When CXCR3-positive naive cells were set against CXCR3-negative naive cells, the former had more hydrophobic TRB CDR3s.

No antigen is known for these receptors. Sequencing was performed on naive CXCR3+ CD8+ T cells from blood. The subset was: CD45RO-CCR7+CD27+CD95- naive CD8+ T cells expressing CXCR3 (TNR3+). The receptors originated from a human donor in good health. Some clones in this sample may be carry-over from other donors' samples.

V gene TRBV12-3 or TRBV12-4 combines with J gene TRBJ2-5; TCRdb's D call, TRBD1, is unchecked because there is no DNA. The CDR3 is 14 residues long. CDR3 protein: CASSNRDSQETQYF.

The chain joins TRBV28 to TRBJ1-2; TCRdb reports TRBD1, a call that lacks DNA to check it against. Germline loops: CDR1 MDHEN, CDR2 SYDVKM. There are 13 residues in the CDR3. CDR3: CASSLTGGRGYTF.

This rearrangement joins TRBV20-1 to TRBJ2-5; no DNA is available, so the TRBD1 call from TCRdb remains unchecked. This CDR3 region has 14 residues. Germline CDR1 and CDR2: DFQATT and SNEGSKA (reference sequence). This chain's CDR3 is CSAREGEPQETQYF.

V is TRBV28 and J is TRBJ2-5; TCRdb proposes TRBD1, but this gene call is untestable without DNA. The CDR3 is 13 amino acids. CDR1 MDHEN and CDR2 SYDVKM come from the germline V gene. The CDR3 here is CASSLTGRETQYF.

V gene TRBV7-2 combines with J gene TRBJ2-4. The CDR3 extends over 15 amino acids. Looked up from germline, CDR1 is SGHTA and CDR2 is FQGNSA. This CDR3 reads CASSPQSLAKNIQYF.

The chain combines TRBV12-3 or TRBV12-4 with TRBJ2-1; TCRdb's D gene call, TRBD2, goes unchecked for lack of DNA. This CDR3 region has 16 residues. CDR3 sequence reads: CASSLRVVGINNERFF.

The chain couples TRBV4-3 to TRBJ2-1; TCRdb selects TRBD2, and the lack of DNA leaves this call unchecked. This CDR3 has 16 amino acids. Germline V gives CDR1 LGHNA, CDR2 YSLEER. The CDR3: CASSQDGAAGYNEQFF.

CDR3 region: CASSWGASYGYTF. This rearrangement joins TRBV27 to TRBJ1-2. Per germline, CDR1 MNHEY and CDR2 SMNVEV (reference sequence). The CDR3 runs to 13 residues.

V is TRBV23-1 and J is TRBJ2-2; TCRdb returns TRBD1, unconfirmable since there is no DNA. TRBV23-1 qualifies as an ORF whose function is uncertain. This CDR3 region has 14 residues. CDR3 in amino acids: CASTGGRNTGELFF.

This sequence joins TRBV30 and TRBJ2-5; checking the TCRdb D call of TRBD2 is not possible without DNA. This CDR3 is 14 amino acids long. Germline V gene data show CDR1 as GTSNPN and CDR2 as SVGIG (reference sequence). CDR3 sequence: CAWSEDISGKTQYF.

This chain connects TRBV4-2 to TRBJ2-7; TCRdb lists TRBD2, though no DNA is available to test this call. The CDR3 has 16 residues. CDR1 and CDR2 (germline): LGHNA, YNFKEQ. CDR3 loop: CASSQDRSGGYYEQYF.

The V and J genes are TRBV7-9 and TRBJ2-7; TCRdb proposes TRBD2, but this gene call is untestable without DNA. Germline CDR1 and CDR2: SEHNR and FQNEAQ (reference sequence). CDR3 size: 13 residues. The CDR3 loop is CASSLGMAYEQYF. The variable domain in full, completed from reference TRBV7-9 and TRBJ2-7, reads DTGVSQNPRHKITKRGQNVTFRCDPISEHNRLYWYRQTLGQGPEFLTYFQNEAQLEKSRLLSDRFSAERPKGSFSTLEIQRTEQGDSAMYLCASSLGMAYEQYFGPGTRLTVT.

The chain joins TRBV7-3 to TRBJ2-1; the TCRdb D gene call, TRBD1, has no DNA to confirm it. This CDR3 has 15 amino acids. The V gene's germline CDR1 is SGHTA and CDR2 FQGTGA. The CDR3 is CASSLGQGGGHEQFF. Variable domain in full (rest from reference TRBV7-3 and TRBJ2-1): GAGVSQTPSNKVTEKGKYVELRCDPISGHTALYWYRQSLGQGPEFLIYFQGTGAADDSGLPNDRFFAVRPEGSVSTLKIQRTERGDSAVYLCASSLGQGGGHEQFFGPGTRLTVL.

The rearrangement joins TRBV29-1 to TRBJ2-5; the TCRdb D gene call, TRBD1, has no DNA to confirm it. This CDR3 is 13 amino acids long. Germline V gene data show CDR1 as SQVTM and CDR2 as ANQGSEA. The CDR3 protein is CSVEERGEETQYF.

The V call is TRBV29-1, the J call TRBJ2-7; checking the TCRdb D call of TRBD1 is not possible without DNA. Germline V gene data show CDR1 as SQVTM and CDR2 as ANQGSEA. This CDR3 has 13 amino acids. The CDR3 here is CSVEATDSYEQYF.

This sequence joins TRBV7-9 and TRBJ2-5; the D call from TCRdb, TRBD1, cannot be confirmed without DNA. This CDR3 spans 13 amino acids. Germline lookup yields CDR1 SEHNR and CDR2 FQNEAQ (reference sequence). CDR3 amino acids: CASSPRAEETQYF. The complete variable domain, with remaining parts taken from reference TRBV7-9 and TRBJ2-5, reads DTGVSQNPRHKITKRGQNVTFRCDPISEHNRLYWYRQTLGQGPEFLTYFQNEAQLEKSRLLSDRFSAERPKGSFSTLEIQRTEQGDSAMYLCASSPRAEETQYFGPGTRLLVL.

J is TRBJ2-1 and V is TRBV14. In germline, CDR1 is SGHDN, CDR2 FVKESK. The CDR3 contains 15 residues. CDR3 loop: CASASGTRVLGEQFF.

The chain links TRBV12-3 or TRBV12-4 to TRBJ2-7; TCRdb calls TRBD1, which cannot be checked without DNA. This CDR3 contains 16 residues. CDR3 amino acids: CASSLSSGTFSYEQYF.

This rearrangement joins TRBV20-1 to TRBJ2-7; TCRdb's D call, TRBD1, is unchecked because there is no DNA. The CDR3 is made up of 16 amino acids. CDR1 is DFQATT, CDR2 SNEGSKA, per germline (reference sequence). CDR3 loop: CSARPIRGGESYEQYF.

The gene calls are TRBV15 and TRBJ2-5; TCRdb calls TRBD2, which cannot be checked without DNA. CDR1 is LNHNV, CDR2 YYDKDF, per germline (reference sequence). The CDR3 is 17 residues long. CDR3 loop: CATSSPGVAGDQETQYF.

The chain couples TRBV10-3 to TRBJ1-1; checking the TCRdb D call of TRBD1 is not possible without DNA. The CDR3 covers 16 residues. CDR1 ENHRY and CDR2 SYGVKD come from the germline V gene. The CDR3 region is CAISEPQDRVDTEAFF.

This chain links TRBV10-3 with TRBJ1-4; TCRdb designates TRBD1, a call that cannot be tested without DNA. The CDR3 runs to 13 residues. CDR1 and CDR2 from the germline V gene are ENHRY and SYGVKD. The CDR3 loop reads CAITQDPNEKLFF.

The chain joins TRBV27 to TRBJ1-2; the TCRdb D gene call, TRBD1, has no DNA to confirm it. Germline V CDR1 and CDR2: MNHEY, SMNVEV (reference sequence). The CDR3 has 15 amino acids. CDR3 amino acids: CASSLESRGGYGYTF.

The chain carries TRBV4-2 and TRBJ1-1; TCRdb lists TRBD1, though no DNA is available to test this call. Germline V gives CDR1 LGHNA, CDR2 YNFKEQ. This CDR3 has 16 residues. The CDR3 here is CASSHGQGEWETEAFF.

The chain couples TRBV5-1 to TRBJ2-7; with no DNA, the TCRdb D assignment of TRBD1 cannot be verified. CDR3 length: 13 residues. Germline CDR1 is SGHRS and CDR2 is YFSETQ. The chain's CDR3 is CASSPTPGYEQYF. Filled out from reference TRBV5-1 and TRBJ2-7, the complete variable domain reads KAGVTQTPRYLIKTRGQQVTLSCSPISGHRSVSWYQQTPGQGLQFLFEYFSETQRNKGNFPGRFSGRQFSNSRSEMNVSTLELGDSALYLCASSPTPGYEQYFGPGTRLTVT.

The chain couples TRBV6-5 to TRBJ2-3; there is no DNA to check the TCRdb D call of TRBD1. Germline values: CDR1 MNHEY, CDR2 SVGAGI. There are 16 residues in the CDR3. The CDR3 sequence: CASSFLTGGYQNTQYF.

The chain couples TRBV29-1 to TRBJ2-7; TCRdb calls TRBD1, which cannot be checked without DNA. This CDR3 is 16 amino acids long. The germline gives CDR1 SQVTM, CDR2 ANQGSEA. This CDR3 is CSVKRSGEDNSYEQYF.

The chain joins TRBV11-3 to TRBJ1-4. The CDR3 runs to 14 residues. The germline gives CDR1 SGHNT, CDR2 YENEEA. CDR3 loop: CASSLTTDYEKLFF.

J is TRBJ1-1 and V is TRBV7-9; TCRdb's D call, TRBD1, is unchecked because there is no DNA. This CDR3 region has 13 residues. Germline lookup yields CDR1 SEHNR and CDR2 FQNEAQ (reference sequence). CDR3 sequence: CATRVSGGTEAFF.

J is TRBJ1-1 and V is TRBV5-1. This CDR3 is 13 amino acids long. The germline gives CDR1 SGHRS, CDR2 YFSETQ. This CDR3 reads CASSLGENTEAFF.

The chain uses TRBV7-2 and TRBJ1-1; absent DNA, TCRdb's TRBD1 call cannot be checked. This CDR3 is built from 15 residues. Germline-derived CDR1 and CDR2 are SGHTA and FQGNSA. The CDR3 spells CASSIAPAGILEAFF.

This chain links TRBV12-3 or TRBV12-4 with TRBJ1-2. The CDR3 has 13 amino acids. The CDR3 sequence: CASSLREHYGYTF.